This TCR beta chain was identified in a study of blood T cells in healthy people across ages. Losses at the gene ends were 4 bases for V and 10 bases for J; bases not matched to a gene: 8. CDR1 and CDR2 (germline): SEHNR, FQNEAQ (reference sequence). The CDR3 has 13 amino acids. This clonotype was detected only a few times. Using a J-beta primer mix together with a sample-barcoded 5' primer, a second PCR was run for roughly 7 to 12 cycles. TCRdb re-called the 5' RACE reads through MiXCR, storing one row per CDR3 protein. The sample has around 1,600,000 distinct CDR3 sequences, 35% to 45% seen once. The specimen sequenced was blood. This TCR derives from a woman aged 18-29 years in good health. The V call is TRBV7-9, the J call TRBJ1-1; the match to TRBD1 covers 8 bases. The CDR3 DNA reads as TGTGCCAGCAGCTCCCTGGACAGGGCGGGAGCTTTCTTT. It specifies CASSSLDRAGAFF.